The 2 T cell receptor beta chains in this list originate from one sample, sequenced in a study of cytomegalovirus exposure and HLA in healthy donors. Repertoires were generated with immunoSEQ multiplex PCR, while TCRdb's copy carries only in-frame clones and drops some. There are 150,000 to 200,000 clones in the sample; approximately 80% occur only once, and under 7.5% lies in the top ten. Sequencing was performed on PBMCs. The receptors were sampled from a young man in good health and CMV-seropositive.

This rearrangement joins TRBV9 to TRBJ2-6, with 9 bases that match TRBD1. The CDR3 is made up of 17 amino acids. Per germline, CDR1 SGDLS and CDR2 YYNGEE. V trimming: 0 bases; J trimming: 2 bases; junction bases outside the gene matches: 3. This CDR3 reads CASSVAGQGAGANVLTF. In DNA form, the CDR3 reads TGTGCCAGCAGCGTAGCGGGACAGGGAGCTGGGGCCAACGTCCTGACTTTC. Using reference TRBV9 and TRBJ2-6 for the parts outside the CDR3, the full variable domain is DSGVTQTPKHLITATGQRVTLRCSPRSGDLSVYWYQQSLDQGLQFLIQYYNGEERAKGNILERFSAQQFPDLHSELNLSSLELGDSALYFCASSVAGQGAGANVLTFGAGSRLTVL.

The V and J genes are TRBV2 and TRBJ2-6; TRBD2 aligns across 7 bases. The J segment lost 2 bases and the V segment lost 4 bases, leaving 5 bases of the junction unmatched. The germline V gene encodes CDR1 SNHLY and CDR2 FYNNEI. This CDR3 has 16 amino acids. CDR3 nucleotides: TGTGCCAGCAGTGTGGAGGGAGGGACTGGGGCCAACGTCCTGACTTTC. It is translated as CASSVEGGTGANVLTF.